Listed below are T cell receptor beta chains from one sample, sequenced in a study of cytomegalovirus exposure and HLA in healthy donors. Sequenced by immunoSEQ multiplex PCR; TCRdb stores in-frame clones only, minus some. The repertoire holds some 190,000 clones, with over 60% as singletons. Sequencing was performed on PBMCs. The receptors were sampled from a woman between 40 and 50 years old in good health and CMV-seronegative. Each CDR3 is given with its conserved first and last residue. Each record gives: J gene, V gene, clone size, CDR3 protein. Rows give clone size only sometimes, using once, few, many, or a class for an expanded clone.

TRBJ2-3 | TRBV7-7 | . | CASSRQTGDWDTQYF
TRBJ1-6 | TRBV7-3 | . | CASSFQGADSPLHF
TRBJ2-7 | TRBV21-1 | . | CASSKGYPRTYEQYF
TRBJ1-2 | TRBV5-4 | . | CASTRAATGGLGGYTF
TRBJ1-5 | TRBV21-1 | . | CASSKETAVGGLEPQHF
TRBJ1-2 | TRBV6-5 | . | CASSSRGRGGYTF
TRBJ2-3 | TRBV4-3 | . | CASSQDLLAQTGSTDTQYF
TRBJ1-2 | TRBV28 | few | CASTLGQLLANYGYTF
TRBJ1-5 | TRBV7-3 | . | CASSFGQYQPQHF
TRBJ2-6 | TRBV11-2 | few | CASSLRYVGGANVLTF
TRBJ1-1 | TRBV2 | . | CASSESGHDMNTEAFF
TRBJ2-7 | TRBV29-1 | . | CSVERGSGSYEQYF
TRBJ1-3 | TRBV7-2 | . | CASSNGRNRNTIYF
TRBJ2-6 | TRBV9 | . | CASSPGGRSTSGANVLTF
TRBJ2-1 | TRBV12-5 | . | CASGLVRGGNEQFF
TRBJ1-1 | TRBV5-4 | . | CASRSEGGVTEAFF
TRBJ1-6 | TRBV6-1 | . | CASSESHRDSPLHF
TRBJ2-3 | TRBV4-1 | . | CASSQGQGTQYF
TRBJ1-2 | TRBV2 | . | CASTEQGRSYGYTF
TRBJ1-5 | TRBV15 | . | CATSRDQGLQPQHF
TRBJ1-2 | TRBV6-1 | . | CASSDGAYGYTF
TRBJ1-1 | TRBV5-1 | . | CASSTSDRGRTEAFF
TRBJ1-2 | TRBV25-1 | . | CASSDQGMRGYTF
TRBJ2-7 | TRBV6-5 | . | CASSYSLGEDYEQYF
TRBJ1-3 | TRBV5-1 | . | CASSHNGGDGNTIYF
TRBJ1-4 | TRBV27 | . | CASRPGWANEKLFF
TRBJ2-1 | TRBV6-4 | . | CASSDGDVAGKHNEQFF
TRBJ2-1 | TRBV7-2 | once | CASSSGLPGGDEQFF
TRBJ2-5 | TRBV13 | . | CASSLKGGRGETQYF
TRBJ1-1 | TRBV18 | . | CASSPPFAQGDTEAFF
TRBJ2-7 | TRBV7-2 | . | CASSRGQSGYEQYF
TRBJ1-5 | TRBV7-3 | . | CASSLGLNQPQHF
TRBJ2-7 | TRBV30 | once | CAWRSDSYSYEQYF
TRBJ2-1 | TRBV11-1 | . | CASSASGTSGRGEQFF
TRBJ2-7 | TRBV2 | . | CASSERSGNEQYF
TRBJ1-1 | TRBV5-4 | . | CASSFLTGTGNTEAFF
TRBJ2-7 | TRBV7-2 | . | CASSLARSTWALYEQYF
TRBJ1-1 | TRBV7-9 | . | CASSFEDRGQAFF
TRBJ1-1 | TRBV27 | . | CASSSGAGAFF
TRBJ2-1 | TRBV5-8 | . | CASTAGVLYNEQFF
TRBJ1-2 | TRBV25-1 | . | CASSAPGQLGYTF